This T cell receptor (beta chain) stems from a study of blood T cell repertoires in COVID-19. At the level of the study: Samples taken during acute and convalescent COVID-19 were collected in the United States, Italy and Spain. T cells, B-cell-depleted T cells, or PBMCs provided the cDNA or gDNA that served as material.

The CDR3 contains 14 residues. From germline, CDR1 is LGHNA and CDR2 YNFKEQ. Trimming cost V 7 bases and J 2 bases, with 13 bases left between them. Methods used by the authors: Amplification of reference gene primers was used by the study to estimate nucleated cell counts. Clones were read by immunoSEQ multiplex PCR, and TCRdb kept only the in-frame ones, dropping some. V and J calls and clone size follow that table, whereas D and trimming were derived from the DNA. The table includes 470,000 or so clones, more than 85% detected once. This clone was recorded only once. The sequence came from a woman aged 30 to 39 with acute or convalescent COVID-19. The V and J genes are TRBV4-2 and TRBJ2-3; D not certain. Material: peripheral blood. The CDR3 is CASNLGYNTDTQYF. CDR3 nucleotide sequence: TGTGCCAGCAACCTAGGCTATAACACAGATACGCAGTATTTT.